This T cell receptor (beta chain) was identified in a study of blood T cell repertoires in COVID-19. This CDR3 comprises 13 residues. V was trimmed by 0 bases and J by 12 bases, leaving 9 bases between them. CDR1 is LGHNA, CDR2 YSLEER, per germline. The protocol was immunoSEQ multiplex PCR, while the TCRdb copy is restricted to in-frame clones and leaves out a portion. Of over 150,000 clones listed, about 88% are singletons. The sequence was obtained from a man aged 45 to 65 who had recovered from COVID-19. The sample comprised PBMCs or T cells enriched from blood (not recorded which). The chain joins TRBV4-3 to TRBJ1-6; no firm D call. The CDR3 DNA is TGCGCCAGCAGCCAAGAGAGGGCGAGACCCCTCCACTTT. Translation: CASSQERARPLHF.